One and the same sample provided the 15 T cell receptor beta chains below, sequenced in a study of T cell changes during pregnancy in multiple sclerosis. TCRdb's table, derived via immunoSEQ multiplex PCR, lists solely in-frame clones and lacks some. The sample yields some 81,000 clones, 85% to 95% seen once. The specimen comprised peripheral blood, sampled after pregnancy. These receptors were taken from a female donor in good health, enrolled as a control in a pregnancy study.

CDR3 DNA sequence: TGTGCCAGCAGCTCCGGACAGGACTATGGCTACACCTTC. Amino acids: CASSSGQDYGYTF. The rearrangement links TRBV5-4 to TRBJ1-2, with TRBD1 identical over 7 bases. CDR1 SGHNT and CDR2 YYREEE come from the germline V gene (reference sequence). The trim removed 3 bases at V and 3 bases at J, leaving 2 bases unmatched. CDR3 length equals 13 residues.

The V gene is TRBV6-1, the J gene TRBJ2-7, with 9 bases matching TRBD1. V trimming: 6 bases; J trimming: 2 bases; junction bases outside the gene matches: 8. This CDR3 contains 15 residues. Per germline, CDR1 MNHNS and CDR2 SASEGT. CDR3: CASRKERTGAYEQYF. The CDR3 DNA reads TGTGCCAGCAGGAAAGAACGGACAGGGGCCTACGAGCAGTACTTC.

V gene TRBV4-1 combines with J gene TRBJ1-1; D gene ambiguous. CDR1 and CDR2 (germline): MGHRA, YSYEKL. The CDR3 totals 14 residues. Between the trimmed V and J ends, which lost 1 base and 3 bases, there was a span of 9 bases. The CDR3 region is CASSQGPGDTEAFF. CDR3 DNA sequence: TGCGCCAGCAGCCAAGGCCCAGGCGACACTGAAGCTTTCTTT.

This chain joins TRBV7-3 and TRBJ2-3, with D perhaps matching TRBD2 (6 bases). Germline V lookup: CDR1 SGHTA, CDR2 FQGTGA. Trimming cost V 2 bases and J 2 bases, with 11 bases left between them. The CDR3 covers 15 residues. CDR3 coding DNA: TGTGCCAGCAGCTTAGGCGGGGAACACACAGATACGCAGTATTTT. It specifies CASSLGGEHTDTQYF.

This clone was counted a few times. The V call is TRBV28, the J call TRBJ1-2; D remains unclear. The length of the CDR3 is 14 residues. Germline lookup yields CDR1 MDHEN and CDR2 SYDVKM. V gave up 5 bases and J gave up 8 bases, with 18 bases separating them. This chain's CDR3 is CASSITTGLGGYTF. The CDR3 DNA reads as TGTGCCAGCAGTATTACGACGGGTCTCGGCGGCTACACCTTC.

CDR3 amino acids: CASTGGSYNSPLHF. For the CDR3, the DNA is TGTGCCAGCACAGGGGGCTCCTATAATTCACCCCTCCACTTT. The rearrangement uses TRBV21-1 and TRBJ1-6; the D segment call TRBD1 is taken from the table without a DNA check. TRBV21-1 constitutes a pseudogene. The CDR3 contains 14 residues.

The J gene is TRBJ2-1, the V gene TRBV27, with D possibly matching TRBD2 (7 bases). This CDR3 has 15 residues. V dropped 10 bases and J dropped 0 bases, with 16 bases sitting between them. Germline values: CDR1 MNHEY, CDR2 SMNVEV (reference sequence). CDR3 sequence (DNA): TGTGCCATTCACGGGGGGCCCGGCTCCTACAATGAGCAGTTCTTC. Translating it yields CAIHGGPGSYNEQFF.

This chain connects TRBV25-1 to TRBJ2-7; 8 bases align to TRBD1. Trimming removed 2 bases from V and 2 bases from J; junction bases left unmatched: 2. CDR1 is MGHDK and CDR2 is SYGVNS in the germline V gene. The CDR3 is made up of 14 amino acids. CDR3 residues: CASSEPGGTYEQYF. CDR3 bases: TGTGCCAGCAGTGAACCAGGGGGCACCTACGAGCAGTACTTC.

The V gene is TRBV11-2, the J gene TRBJ1-1; D is uncertain. Germline assignment: CDR1 SGHAT and CDR2 FQNNGV. V shed 2 bases and J shed 4 bases, with 14 bases lying between them. The CDR3 loop spans 15 amino acids. The CDR3, as DNA: TGTGCCAGCAGCTTAAGTTTCGGGGTGCGCACTGAAGCTTTCTTT. Amino acids: CASSLSFGVRTEAFF.

The chain employs TRBV19 and TRBJ2-7; TRBD1 matches 9 bases. The CDR3 covers 14 residues. The germline CDR1 and CDR2 sequences are LNHDA and SQIVND (reference sequence). V gave up 6 bases and J gave up 12 bases; unmatched junction bases: 15. Here the CDR3 DNA reads TGTGCCAGTAGCCCCCGGGACAGGGCTCTTGGTCGGTACTTC. Its protein is CASSPRDRALGRYF.

Worth noting for this clone: Other DNA sequences in this specimen translate into the identical CDR3. V gene TRBV7-2 combines with J gene TRBJ2-7; 11 bases map to TRBD1. The CDR3 has 14 amino acids. The germline gives CDR1 SGHTA, CDR2 FQGNSA. Trimming removed 3 bases from V and 2 bases from J; junction bases left unmatched: 0. The CDR3 nucleotides read TGTGCCAGCAGCTTGGGACAGGGGGCCTACGAGCAGTACTTC. Translating it yields CASSLGQGAYEQYF.

V is TRBV5-4 and J is TRBJ2-5; 7 bases fit TRBD2. The CDR3 runs 16 residues. V shed 3 bases, J shed 1 base, and the junction held 9 bases outside the gene matches. Germline loops: CDR1 SGHNT, CDR2 YYREEE (reference sequence). The CDR3 region is CASSSGGTASQETQYF. The CDR3 bases are TGTGCCAGCAGCTCGGGAGGAACTGCCTCCCAAGAGACCCAGTACTTC.

The chain has TRBV27 and TRBJ2-7; 13 bases are shared with TRBD2. J gave up 3 bases and V 5 bases, and 19 bases lay outside the gene matches. The V gene's germline CDR1 is MNHEY and CDR2 SMNVEV (reference sequence). This CDR3 has 20 residues. The CDR3 loop reads CASSPSLLAGGLVPYYEQYF. CDR3 DNA sequence: TGTGCCAGCAGTCCCTCTTTACTAGCGGGAGGGCTAGTCCCCTACTACGAGCAGTACTTC.

V is TRBV6-5 and J is TRBJ1-5, with D hard to call. V was clipped by 6 bases and J by 6 bases, with 9 bases between them. Germline V gene data show CDR1 as MNHEY and CDR2 as SVGAGI. The CDR3 length is 12 residues. The DNA of the CDR3 is TGTGCCAGCAGCGACCCGGGTCAGCCCCAGCATTTT. Protein sequence: CASSDPGQPQHF.

The chain couples TRBV7-3 to TRBJ2-3, with 10 bases that match TRBD2. The CDR3 runs to 15 residues. CDR1 is SGHTA and CDR2 is FQGTGA in the germline V gene. With V trimmed by 5 bases and J by 5 bases, 7 bases remained unmatched. The CDR3 here is CASSKRLAGVDTQYF. The CDR3 nucleotides are TGTGCCAGCAGCAAGAGACTAGCGGGTGTAGATACGCAGTATTTT.